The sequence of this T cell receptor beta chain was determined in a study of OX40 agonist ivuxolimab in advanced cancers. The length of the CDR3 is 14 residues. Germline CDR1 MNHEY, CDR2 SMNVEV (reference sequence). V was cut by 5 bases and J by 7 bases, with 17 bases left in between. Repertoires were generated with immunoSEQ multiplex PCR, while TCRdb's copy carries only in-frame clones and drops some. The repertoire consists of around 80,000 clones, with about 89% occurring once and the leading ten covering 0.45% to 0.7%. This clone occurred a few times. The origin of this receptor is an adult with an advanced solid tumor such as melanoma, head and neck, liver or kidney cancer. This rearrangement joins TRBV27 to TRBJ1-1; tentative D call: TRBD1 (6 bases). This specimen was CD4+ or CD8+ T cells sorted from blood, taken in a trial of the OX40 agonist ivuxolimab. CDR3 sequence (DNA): TGTGCCAGCAGTGAACAACAGGGAAGGATTGAAGCTTTCTTT. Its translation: CASSEQQGRIEAFF.